This T cell receptor (beta chain) emerged from a study of blood T cell repertoires in COVID-19. Study-level information: Researchers got acute and convalescent COVID-19 samples from the United States, Italy and Spain. Sample material is recorded as cDNA or gDNA derived from T cells, B-cell-depleted T cells, or PBMCs.

TCRdb's table, derived via immunoSEQ multiplex PCR, lists solely in-frame clones and lacks some. The sample holds some 110,000 clones; 65% to 80% are singletons and the top ten take roughly 6%. CDR3 length equals 15 residues. J was trimmed by 10 bases and V by 0 bases; bases with no gene match: 9. Germline V gene data show CDR1 as LNHNV and CDR2 as YYDKDF (reference sequence). This clonotype originated in a man between 65 and 80 years old with acute or convalescent COVID-19. The chain combines TRBV15 with TRBJ2-1; 7 nucleotides align to TRBD2. Sample: peripheral blood. The CDR3 sequence: CATSRDGGTTREQFF. The CDR3 coding sequence is TGTGCCACCAGCAGAGATGGGGGGACTACGAGGGAGCAGTTCTTC.